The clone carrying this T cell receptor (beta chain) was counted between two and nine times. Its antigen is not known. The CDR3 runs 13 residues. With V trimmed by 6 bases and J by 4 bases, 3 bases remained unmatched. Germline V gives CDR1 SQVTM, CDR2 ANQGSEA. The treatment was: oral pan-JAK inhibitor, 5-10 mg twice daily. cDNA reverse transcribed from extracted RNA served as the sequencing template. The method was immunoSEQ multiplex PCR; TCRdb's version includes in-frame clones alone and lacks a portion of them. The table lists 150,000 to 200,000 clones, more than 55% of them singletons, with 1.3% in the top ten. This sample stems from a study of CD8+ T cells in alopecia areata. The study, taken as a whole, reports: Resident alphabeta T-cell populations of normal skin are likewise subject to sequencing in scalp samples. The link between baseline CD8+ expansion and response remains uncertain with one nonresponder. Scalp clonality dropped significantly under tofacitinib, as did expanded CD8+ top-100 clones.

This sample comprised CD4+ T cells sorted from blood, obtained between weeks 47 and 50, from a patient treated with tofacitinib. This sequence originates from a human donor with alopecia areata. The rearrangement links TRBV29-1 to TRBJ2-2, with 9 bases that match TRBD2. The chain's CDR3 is CSVRAGGTGELFF. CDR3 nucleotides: TGCAGCGTCCGAGCGGGGGGCACCGGGGAGCTGTTTTTT.